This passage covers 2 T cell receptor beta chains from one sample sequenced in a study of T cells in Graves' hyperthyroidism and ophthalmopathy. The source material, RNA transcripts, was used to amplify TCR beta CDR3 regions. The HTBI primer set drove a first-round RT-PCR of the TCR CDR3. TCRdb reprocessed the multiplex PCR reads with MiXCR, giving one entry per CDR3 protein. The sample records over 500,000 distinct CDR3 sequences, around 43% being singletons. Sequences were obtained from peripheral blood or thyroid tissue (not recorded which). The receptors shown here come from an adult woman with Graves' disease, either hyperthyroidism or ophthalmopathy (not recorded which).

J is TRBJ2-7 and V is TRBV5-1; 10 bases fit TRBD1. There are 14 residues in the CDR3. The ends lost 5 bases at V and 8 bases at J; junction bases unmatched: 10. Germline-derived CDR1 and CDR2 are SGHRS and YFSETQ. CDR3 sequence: CASRRLVGQGKQYF. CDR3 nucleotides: TGCGCCAGCAGGCGGCTAGTGGGACAGGGGAAGCAGTACTTC.

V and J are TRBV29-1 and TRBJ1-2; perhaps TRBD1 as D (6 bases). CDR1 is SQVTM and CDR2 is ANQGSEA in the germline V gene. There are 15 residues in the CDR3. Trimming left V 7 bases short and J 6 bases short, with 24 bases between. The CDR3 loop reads CSAQQGGRSYDGYTF. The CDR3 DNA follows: TGCAGCGCACAACAGGGAGGGCGGTCGTATGATGGCTACACCTTC.